These T cell receptor beta chains were read from a single sample in a study of blood T cell repertoires in COVID-19. Produced via immunoSEQ multiplex PCR; TCRdb's table is partial and in-frame only. The table has tens of thousands of clones, roughly 87% seen once. Sequences were obtained from peripheral blood. All receptors derive from a man in his fifties or sixties with COVID-19, enrolled during active disease. Both conserved end residues are part of each CDR3. D genes are given only for firm matches. Some rows have no size entry. The others give once, few or many, or a class for an expanded clone.

>TRBJ2-7|.|TRBV12-3/TRBV12-4|.
CASSFAGNYEQYF
TGTGCCAGCAGTTTCGCGGGAAACTACGAGCAGTACTTC
>TRBJ1-1|TRBD1|TRBV5-5|.
CASKSTGSNTEAFF
TGTGCCAGCAAATCGACAGGGTCGAACACTGAAGCTTTCTTT
>TRBJ1-6|TRBD1|TRBV28|.
CASSGKQGKNSPLHF
TGTGCCAGCAGTGGCAAACAGGGGAAGAATTCACCCCTCCACTTT
>TRBJ2-7|.|TRBV7-9|.
CASSSQRGDNSYEQYF
TGTGCCAGCAGCTCCCAACGGGGGGACAACTCCTACGAGCAGTACTTC
>TRBJ2-1|TRBD2|TRBV19|.
CASSILGTMVEQFF
TGTGCCAGTAGTATACTAGGGACTATGGTTGAGCAGTTCTTC
>TRBJ2-3|.|TRBV27|.
CASMPGSSTDTQYF
TGTGCCAGCATGCCGGGGTCTAGCACAGATACGCAGTATTTT
>TRBJ1-2|.|TRBV2|.
CASSDSRYYGYTF
TGTGCCAGCAGTGATAGCCGCTACTATGGCTACACCTTC
>TRBJ2-7|.|TRBV7-9|.
CASSLADRVHEQYF
TGTGCCAGCAGCCTAGCGGACAGGGTACACGAGCAGTACTTC
>TRBJ2-1|.|TRBV20-1|once
CSARKGDEQFF
TGCAGTGCTAGAAAGGGGGATGAGCAGTTCTTC
>TRBJ1-2|TRBD1|TRBV2|.
CATTGARGPHSVYGYTF
TGTGCCACAACAGGGGCCAGGGGACCCCATTCGGTCTATGGCTACACCTTC
>TRBJ2-1|.|TRBV4-2|once
CASSQDQGGHNEQFF
TGTGCCAGCAGCCAAGATCAGGGAGGACACAATGAGCAGTTCTTC
>TRBJ1-1|.|TRBV6-5|.
CASSYSRGSEAFF
TGTGCCAGCAGTTACTCGAGGGGGTCTGAAGCTTTCTTT
>TRBJ2-1|.|TRBV7-2|few
CASSPYGLSSYNEQFF
TGTGCCAGCAGCCCGTATGGTTTGAGCTCCTACAATGAGCAGTTCTTC
>TRBJ1-5|TRBD1|TRBV4-3|.
CASSPTYDRAFDQPQHF
TGCGCCAGCAGCCCGACCTATGACAGGGCTTTCGACCAGCCCCAGCATTTT
>TRBJ2-7|TRBD1|TRBV5-1|.
CASSSSGQGAGEQYF
TGCGCCAGCAGCTCATCGGGACAGGGGGCAGGCGAGCAGTACTTC
>TRBJ2-3|.|TRBV11-2|.
CASSSFAADTQYF
TGTGCCAGCAGCTCTTTTGCGGCAGATACGCAGTATTTT